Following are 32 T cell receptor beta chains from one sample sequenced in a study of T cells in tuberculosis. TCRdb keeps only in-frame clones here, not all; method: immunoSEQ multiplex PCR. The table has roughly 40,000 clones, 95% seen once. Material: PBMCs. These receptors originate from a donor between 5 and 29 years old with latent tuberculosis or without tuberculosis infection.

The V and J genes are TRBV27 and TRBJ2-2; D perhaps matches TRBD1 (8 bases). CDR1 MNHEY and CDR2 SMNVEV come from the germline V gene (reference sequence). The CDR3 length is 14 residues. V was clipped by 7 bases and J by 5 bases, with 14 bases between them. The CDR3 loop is CASTLQGGTGELFF. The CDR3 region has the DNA TGTGCCAGCACCTTACAGGGGGGGACCGGGGAGCTGTTTTTT.

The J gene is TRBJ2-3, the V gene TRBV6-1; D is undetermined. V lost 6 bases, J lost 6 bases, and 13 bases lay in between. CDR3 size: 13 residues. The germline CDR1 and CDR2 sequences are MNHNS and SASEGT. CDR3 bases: TGTGCCAGCAGCGGAGCGTCCGTGGATACGCAGTATTTT. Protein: CASSGASVDTQYF.

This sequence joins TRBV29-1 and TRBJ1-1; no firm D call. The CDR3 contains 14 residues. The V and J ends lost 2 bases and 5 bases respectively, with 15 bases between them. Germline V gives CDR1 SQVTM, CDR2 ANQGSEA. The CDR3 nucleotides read TGCAGCGTTGAATTGCGGTGGCCTAGGACTGAAGCTTTCTTT. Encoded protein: CSVELRWPRTEAFF.

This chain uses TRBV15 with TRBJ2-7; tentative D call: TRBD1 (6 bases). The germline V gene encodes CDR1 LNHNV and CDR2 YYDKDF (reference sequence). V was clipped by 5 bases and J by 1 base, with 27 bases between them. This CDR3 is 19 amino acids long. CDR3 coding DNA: TGTGCCACCAGCGACCGATGGGGAGAAGGGGGTGCCCAATCCTACGAGCAGTACTTC. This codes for CATSDRWGEGGAQSYEQYF.

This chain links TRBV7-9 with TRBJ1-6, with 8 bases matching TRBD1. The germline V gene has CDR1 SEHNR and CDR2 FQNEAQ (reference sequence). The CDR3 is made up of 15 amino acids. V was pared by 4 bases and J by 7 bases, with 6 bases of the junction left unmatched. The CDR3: CASSSTQGVNSPLHF. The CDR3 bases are TGTGCCAGCAGCTCCACACAGGGGGTAAATTCACCCCTCCACTTT.

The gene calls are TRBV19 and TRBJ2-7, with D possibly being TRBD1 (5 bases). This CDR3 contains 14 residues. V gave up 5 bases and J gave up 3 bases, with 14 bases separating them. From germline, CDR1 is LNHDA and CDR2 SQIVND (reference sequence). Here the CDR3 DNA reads TGTGCCAGTAGTTTGGACACCGGGTTCTACGAGCAGTACTTC. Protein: CASSLDTGFYEQYF.

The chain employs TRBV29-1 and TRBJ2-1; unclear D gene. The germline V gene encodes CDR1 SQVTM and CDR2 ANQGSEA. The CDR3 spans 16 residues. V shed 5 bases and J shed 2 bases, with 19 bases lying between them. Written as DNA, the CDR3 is TGCAGCGTTACAAAACCAATACCCAACCCCTACAATGAGCAGTTCTTC. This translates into CSVTKPIPNPYNEQFF.

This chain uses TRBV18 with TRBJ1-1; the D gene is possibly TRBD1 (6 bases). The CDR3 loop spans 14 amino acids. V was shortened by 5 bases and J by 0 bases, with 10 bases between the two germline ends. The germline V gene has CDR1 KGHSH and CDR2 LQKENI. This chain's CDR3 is CASSTGLMNTEAFF. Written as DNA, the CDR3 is TGTGCCAGCTCAACAGGGCTCATGAACACTGAAGCTTTCTTT.

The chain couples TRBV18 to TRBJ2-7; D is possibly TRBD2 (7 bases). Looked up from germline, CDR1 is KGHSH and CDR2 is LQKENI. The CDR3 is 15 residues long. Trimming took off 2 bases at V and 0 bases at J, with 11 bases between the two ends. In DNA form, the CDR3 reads TGTGCCAGCTCACCAGGGGGGGGGCTCTCCTACGAGCAGTACTTC. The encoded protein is CASSPGGGLSYEQYF.

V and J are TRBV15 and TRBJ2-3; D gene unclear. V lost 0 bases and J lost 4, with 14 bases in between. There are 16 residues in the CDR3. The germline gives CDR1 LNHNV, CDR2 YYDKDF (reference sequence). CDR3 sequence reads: CATSRDRSLVPDTQYF. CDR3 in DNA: TGTGCCACCAGCAGAGATCGTTCGCTAGTCCCAGATACGCAGTATTTT.

This chain's CDR3 is CAWTQGALPGNTIYF. For the CDR3, the DNA is TGTGCCTGGACTCAGGGGGCTCTCCCCGGAAACACCATATATTTT. V and J are TRBV30 and TRBJ1-3; 8 nucleotides line up with TRBD1. Germline CDR1 GTSNPN, CDR2 SVGIG (reference sequence). The CDR3 has 15 residues. Trimming removed 4 bases from V and 4 bases from J; junction bases left unmatched: 9.

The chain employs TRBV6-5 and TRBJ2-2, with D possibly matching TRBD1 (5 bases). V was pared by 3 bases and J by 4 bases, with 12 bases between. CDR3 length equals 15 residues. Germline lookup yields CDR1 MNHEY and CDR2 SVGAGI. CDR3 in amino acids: CASSYLFGATGELFF. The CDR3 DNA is TGTGCCAGCAGTTATCTTTTTGGGGCCACCGGGGAGCTGTTTTTT.

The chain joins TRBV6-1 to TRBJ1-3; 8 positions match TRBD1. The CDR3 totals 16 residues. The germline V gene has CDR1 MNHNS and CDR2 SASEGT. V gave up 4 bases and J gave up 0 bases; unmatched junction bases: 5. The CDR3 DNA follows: TGTGCCAGCAGTGGGAGGGACAGGTACTCTGGAAACACCATATATTTT. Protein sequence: CASSGRDRYSGNTIYF.

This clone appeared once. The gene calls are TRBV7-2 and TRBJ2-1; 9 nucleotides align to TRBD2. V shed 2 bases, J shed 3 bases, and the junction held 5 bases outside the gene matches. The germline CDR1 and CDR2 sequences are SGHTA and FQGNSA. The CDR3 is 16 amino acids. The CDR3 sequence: CASSLLASGDYNEQFF. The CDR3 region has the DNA TGTGCCAGCAGCTTATTAGCTAGCGGGGACTACAATGAGCAGTTCTTC.

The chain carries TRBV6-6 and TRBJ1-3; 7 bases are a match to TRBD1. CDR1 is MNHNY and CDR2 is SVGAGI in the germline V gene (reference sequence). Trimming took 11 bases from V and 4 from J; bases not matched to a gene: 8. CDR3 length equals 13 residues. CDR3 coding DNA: TGTGCCGGCACCCGGGACAGAGGAAACACCATATATTTT. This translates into CAGTRDRGNTIYF.

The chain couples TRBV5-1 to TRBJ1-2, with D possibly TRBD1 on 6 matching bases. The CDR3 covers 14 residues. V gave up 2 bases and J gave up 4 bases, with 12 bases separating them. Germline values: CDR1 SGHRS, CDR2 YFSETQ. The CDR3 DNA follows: TGCGCCAGCAGCTTCACGGGGGGCCTCTATGGCTACACCTTC. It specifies CASSFTGGLYGYTF.

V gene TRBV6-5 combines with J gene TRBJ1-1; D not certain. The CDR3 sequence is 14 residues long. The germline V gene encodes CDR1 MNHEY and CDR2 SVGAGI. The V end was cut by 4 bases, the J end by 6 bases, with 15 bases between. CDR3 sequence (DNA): TGTGCCAGCAGTTCGAGTCACAGAAAGGCTGAAGCTTTCTTT. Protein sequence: CASSSSHRKAEAFF.

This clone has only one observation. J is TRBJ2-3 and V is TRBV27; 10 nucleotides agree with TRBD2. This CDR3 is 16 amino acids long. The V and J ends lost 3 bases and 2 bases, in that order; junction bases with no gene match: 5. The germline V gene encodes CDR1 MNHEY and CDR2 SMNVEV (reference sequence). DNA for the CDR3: TGTGCCAGCAGTTTGCAGCGGGGGGGCCCCACAGATACGCAGTATTTT. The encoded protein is CASSLQRGGPTDTQYF.

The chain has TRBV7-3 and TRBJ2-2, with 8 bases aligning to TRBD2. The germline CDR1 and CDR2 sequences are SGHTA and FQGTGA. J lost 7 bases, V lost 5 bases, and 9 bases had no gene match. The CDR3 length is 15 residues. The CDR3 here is CASSPTSVVGGELFF. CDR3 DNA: TGTGCCAGCAGCCCGACTAGCGTGGTTGGCGGGGAGCTGTTTTTT.

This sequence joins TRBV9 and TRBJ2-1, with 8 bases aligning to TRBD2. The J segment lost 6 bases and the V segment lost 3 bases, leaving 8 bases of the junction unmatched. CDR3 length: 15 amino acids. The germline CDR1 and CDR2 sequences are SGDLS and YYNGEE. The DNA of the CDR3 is TGTGCCAGCAGCGGAGGGACTAGGGGTGGCAATGAGCAGTTCTTC. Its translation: CASSGGTRGGNEQFF. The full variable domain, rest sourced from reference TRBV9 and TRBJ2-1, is DSGVTQTPKHLITATGQRVTLRCSPRSGDLSVYWYQQSLDQGLQFLIQYYNGEERAKGNILERFSAQQFPDLHSELNLSSLELGDSALYFCASSGGTRGGNEQFFGPGTRLTVL.

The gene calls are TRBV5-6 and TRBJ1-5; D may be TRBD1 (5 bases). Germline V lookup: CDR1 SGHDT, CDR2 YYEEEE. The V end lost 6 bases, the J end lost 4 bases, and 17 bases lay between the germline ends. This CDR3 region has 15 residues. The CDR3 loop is CASTLGGARNQPQHF. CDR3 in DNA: TGTGCCAGCACCCTCGGAGGGGCTAGGAATCAGCCCCAGCATTTT.

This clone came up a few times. The chain's CDR3 is CASRLQKTANYNEQFF. The CDR3 DNA follows: TGTGCCAGCAGATTACAGAAGACAGCAAACTACAATGAGCAGTTCTTC. This rearrangement joins TRBV28 to TRBJ2-1, with D possibly matching TRBD1 (5 bases). Germline assignment: CDR1 MDHEN and CDR2 SYDVKM. CDR3 size: 16 residues. Trimming cost V 6 bases and J 3 bases, with 18 bases left between them.

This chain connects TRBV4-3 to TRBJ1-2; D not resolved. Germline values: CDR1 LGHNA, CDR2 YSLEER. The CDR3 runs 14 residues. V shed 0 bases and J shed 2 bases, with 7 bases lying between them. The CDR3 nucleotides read TGCGCCAGCAGCCAAGATCCGCAGAACTATGGCTACACCTTC. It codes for CASSQDPQNYGYTF.

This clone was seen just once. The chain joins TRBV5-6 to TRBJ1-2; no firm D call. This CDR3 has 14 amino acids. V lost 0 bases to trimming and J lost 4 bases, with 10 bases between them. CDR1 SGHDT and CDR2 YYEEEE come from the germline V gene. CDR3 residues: CASSLGQVTYGYTF. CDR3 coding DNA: TGTGCCAGCAGCTTGGGGCAGGTGACCTATGGCTACACCTTC.

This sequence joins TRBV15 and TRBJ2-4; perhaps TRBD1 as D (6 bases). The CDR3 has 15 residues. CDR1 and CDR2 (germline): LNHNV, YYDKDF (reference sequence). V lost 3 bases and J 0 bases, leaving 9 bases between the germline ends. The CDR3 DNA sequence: TGTGCCACCAGCAGGGAAGGGGGAGCCAAAAACATTCAGTACTTC. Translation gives CATSREGGAKNIQYF.

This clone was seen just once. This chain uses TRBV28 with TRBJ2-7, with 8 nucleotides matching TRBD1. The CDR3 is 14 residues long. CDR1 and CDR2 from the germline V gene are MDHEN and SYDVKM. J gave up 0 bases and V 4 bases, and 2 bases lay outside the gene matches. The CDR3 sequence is CASSSGTGSYEQYF. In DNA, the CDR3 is TGTGCCAGCAGTTCGGGGACAGGCTCCTACGAGCAGTACTTC.

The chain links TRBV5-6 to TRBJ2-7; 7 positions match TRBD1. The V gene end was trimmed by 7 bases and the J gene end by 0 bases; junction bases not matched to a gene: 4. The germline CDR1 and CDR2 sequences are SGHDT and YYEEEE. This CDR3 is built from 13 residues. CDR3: CASSDRASYEQYF. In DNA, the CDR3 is TGTGCCAGCTCCGACAGGGCCTCCTACGAGCAGTACTTC.

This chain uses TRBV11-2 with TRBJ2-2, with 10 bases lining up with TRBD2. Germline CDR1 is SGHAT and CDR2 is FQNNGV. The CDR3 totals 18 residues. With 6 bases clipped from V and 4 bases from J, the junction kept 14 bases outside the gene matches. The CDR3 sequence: CASSQGLAGVGGTGELFF. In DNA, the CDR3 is TGTGCCAGCAGTCAAGGGCTAGCGGGAGTCGGGGGCACCGGGGAGCTGTTTTTT. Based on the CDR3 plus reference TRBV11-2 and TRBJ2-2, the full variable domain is EAGVAQSPRYKIIEKRQSVAFWCNPISGHATLYWYQQILGQGPKLLIQFQNNGVVDDSQLPKDRFSAERLKGVDSTLKIQPAKLEDSAVYLCASSQGLAGVGGTGELFFGEGSRLTVL.

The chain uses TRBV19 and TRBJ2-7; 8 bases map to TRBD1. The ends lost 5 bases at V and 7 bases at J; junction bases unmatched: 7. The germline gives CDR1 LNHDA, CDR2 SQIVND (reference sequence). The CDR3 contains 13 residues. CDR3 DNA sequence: TGTGCCAGTAGTGGACAGGGTACTAGGGAGCAGTACTTC. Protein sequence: CASSGQGTREQYF.

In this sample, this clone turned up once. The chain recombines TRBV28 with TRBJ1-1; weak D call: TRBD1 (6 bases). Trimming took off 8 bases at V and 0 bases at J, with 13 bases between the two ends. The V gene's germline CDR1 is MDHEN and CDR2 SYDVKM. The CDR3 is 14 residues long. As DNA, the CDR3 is TGTGCCAGCGGAACGGGGGGCATGAACACTGAAGCTTTCTTT. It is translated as CASGTGGMNTEAFF.

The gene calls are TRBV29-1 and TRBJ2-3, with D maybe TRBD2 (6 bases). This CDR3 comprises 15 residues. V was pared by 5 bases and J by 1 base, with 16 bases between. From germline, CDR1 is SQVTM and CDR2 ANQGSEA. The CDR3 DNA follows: TGCAGCGTTCCTGGTTGGGCTAGCGGCACAGATACGCAGTATTTT. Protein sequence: CSVPGWASGTDTQYF.

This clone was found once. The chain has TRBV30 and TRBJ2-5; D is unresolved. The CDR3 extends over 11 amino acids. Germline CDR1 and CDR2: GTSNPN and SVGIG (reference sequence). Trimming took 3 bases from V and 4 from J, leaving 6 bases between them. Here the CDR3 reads CAWSPGETQYF. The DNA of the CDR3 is TGTGCCTGGAGCCCGGGAGAGACCCAGTACTTC.